These T cell receptor beta chains were read from a single sample in a study of T cells in Graves' hyperthyroidism and ophthalmopathy. TCRdb re-analysed the multiplex PCR reads in MiXCR, keeping a single row per CDR3 protein. The sample holds under 450,000 distinct CDR3 sequences, more than 15% seen once. The specimen was blood. The receptors come from a woman between 18 and 29 years old with Graves' hyperthyroidism. CDR3s include the opening cysteine and the closing phenylalanine or tryptophan. The order of the fields is D gene, V gene, J gene, clone size, CDR3 protein, CDR3 DNA. The D gene is left open where the match is weak. The size field is filled for only some rows; it gives once, few, many or a size class.

TRBD1,TRBV11-2,TRBJ2-7,many,CASSFRTGGTYEQYF,TGTGCCAGCAGCTTTCGGACAGGAGGCACCTACGAGCAGTACTTC
TRBD2,TRBV5-1,TRBJ2-1,few,CASSQTSGSRYNEQFF,TGCGCCAGCAGCCAAACTAGCGGGAGTAGATACAATGAGCAGTTCTTC
-,TRBV29-1,TRBJ2-3,many,CSVRPQDTQYF,TGCAGCGTTCGACCCCAGGATACGCAGTATTTT
-,TRBV6-1,TRBJ2-7,many,CASSEGEGVSYEQYF,TGTGCCAGCAGTGAAGGGGAAGGGGTCTCCTACGAGCAGTACTTC
-,TRBV9,TRBJ2-5,-,CASSVEPEKETQYF,TGTGCCAGCAGCGTAGAACCAGAAAAAGAGACCCAGTACTTC
TRBD1,TRBV12-3/TRBV12-4,TRBJ2-2,few,CASSQPFGQGNTGELFF,TGTGCCAGCAGCCAACCTTTCGGACAGGGCAACACCGGGGAGCTGTTTTTT
-,TRBV30,TRBJ1-2,-,CAWSSQGYGYTF,TGTGCCTGGAGTTCCCAAGGCTATGGCTACACCTTC
TRBD1,TRBV6-2/TRBV6-3,TRBJ1-2,many,CASSPRTGPNYGYTF,TGTGCCAGCAGTCCAAGGACAGGGCCTAACTATGGCTACACCTTC
-,TRBV19,TRBJ1-1,-,CASSSTTNTEAFF,TGTGCCAGTAGTAGTACAACGAACACTGAAGCTTTCTTT
-,TRBV28,TRBJ1-3,many,CASRGGRSLSGNTIYF,TGTGCCAGCAGGGGGGGACGGAGCCTCTCTGGAAACACCATATATTTT
TRBD2,TRBV7-9,TRBJ2-3,many,CASSLAGSGRTNTQYF,TGTGCCAGCAGCTTAGCTGGGAGCGGGAGGACCAATACGCAGTATTTT